Below, 12 T cell receptor beta chains from the same sample are listed, as sequenced in a study of long-term antiretroviral therapy in people with HIV. Samples were assayed with immunoSEQ v3.0 at survey level. Data came from immunoSEQ multiplex PCR; TCRdb stores just in-frame clones and leaves some out. The data show roughly 40,000 clones, around nine tenths seen once. Sequenced material: unsorted PBMCs, taken just before starting antiretroviral therapy. These receptors were collected from a woman aged 18-29 years with HIV.

The chain joins TRBV4-1 to TRBJ2-3, with 8 bases identical to TRBD1. There are 18 residues in the CDR3. Germline V gene lookup returns CDR1 MGHRA and CDR2 YSYEKL. With V trimmed by 2 bases and J by 5 bases, 15 bases remained unmatched. CDR3: CASSQIGSADRAGDTQYF. The CDR3 DNA reads TGCGCCAGCAGCCAAATAGGATCCGCGGACAGGGCTGGAGATACGCAGTATTTT.

V and J are TRBV18 and TRBJ2-1, with 8 nucleotides matching TRBD2. From germline, CDR1 is KGHSH and CDR2 LQKENI. V was clipped by 6 bases and J by 4 bases; unmatched bases: 8. This CDR3 spans 15 amino acids. The CDR3 sequence is CASSLGLGDYNEQFF. In DNA, the CDR3 is TGTGCCAGCTCGTTGGGACTAGGCGATTACAATGAGCAGTTCTTC.

The chain joins TRBV9 to TRBJ2-6; TRBD1 matches 7 bases. CDR3 size: 15 residues. V dropped 8 bases and J dropped 0; count of bases not matched to a gene: 5. Germline V CDR1 and CDR2: SGDLS, YYNGEE. The DNA of the CDR3 is TGTGCCAGTCGGGACAGCGTCTCTGGGGCCAACGTCCTGACTTTC. It is translated as CASRDSVSGANVLTF.

This chain connects TRBV7-2 to TRBJ2-1; D unclear. The CDR3 sequence is 17 residues long. Trimming pared 0 bases from V and 9 bases from J, leaving 21 bases between. Germline CDR1 and CDR2: SGHTA and FQGNSA. The CDR3: CASSLAVVIGSIREQFF. CDR3 sequence (DNA): TGTGCCAGCAGCTTAGCTGTTGTAATAGGGTCAATTCGTGAGCAGTTCTTC. Complete variable domain (other parts from reference TRBV7-2 and TRBJ2-1): GAGVSQSPSNKVTEKGKDVELRCDPISGHTALYWYRQSLGQGLEFLIYFQGNSAPDKSGLPSDRFSAERTGGSVSTLTIQRTQQEDSAVYLCASSLAVVIGSIREQFFGPGTRLTVL.

The chain links TRBV9 to TRBJ2-3, with D hard to call. V lost 0 bases and J 0 bases, leaving 8 bases between the germline ends. The length of the CDR3 is 15 residues. CDR1 SGDLS and CDR2 YYNGEE come from the germline V gene. The DNA for the CDR3 is TGTGCCAGCAGCGTAGACCACCCTAGCACAGATACGCAGTATTTT. Its translation is CASSVDHPSTDTQYF. Filled out from reference TRBV9 and TRBJ2-3, the complete variable domain reads DSGVTQTPKHLITATGQRVTLRCSPRSGDLSVYWYQQSLDQGLQFLIQYYNGEERAKGNILERFSAQQFPDLHSELNLSSLELGDSALYFCASSVDHPSTDTQYFGPGTRLTVL.

The DNA for the CDR3 is TGTGCCAGCAATGGCTGGGTCACAGATACGCAGTATTTT. It translates to CASNGWVTDTQYF. The chain joins TRBV25-1 to TRBJ2-3; the D is unclear. Germline V gene data show CDR1 as MGHDK and CDR2 as SYGVNS. V was trimmed by 7 bases and J by 2 bases, leaving 10 bases between them. This CDR3 has 13 amino acids.

This chain uses TRBV27 with TRBJ1-1, with no clear D. Per the germline V gene, CDR1 is MNHEY and CDR2 is SMNVEV (reference sequence). The CDR3 runs to 14 residues. V was shortened by 10 bases and J by 4 bases, with 19 bases between the two germline ends. In DNA form, the CDR3 reads TGTGCCATGGCTGGGAAAGGGAGACCCACTGAAGCTTTCTTT. Residues: CAMAGKGRPTEAFF.

The chain is built from TRBV5-4 and TRBJ2-7; D not resolved. The CDR3 is made up of 12 amino acids. Germline V gives CDR1 SGHNT, CDR2 YYREEE (reference sequence). V lost 4 bases, J lost 7 bases, and 12 bases lay in between. CDR3 amino acids: CASSTGRREQYF. The CDR3 coding sequence is TGTGCCAGCAGCACCGGACGGCGGGAGCAGTACTTC.

V gene TRBV6-5 combines with J gene TRBJ2-7; D is unclear. CDR1 is MNHEY, CDR2 SVGAGI, per germline. CDR3 size: 13 residues. V was cut by 6 bases and J by 0 bases, with 9 bases left in between. CDR3 DNA sequence: TGTGCCAGCAGCCCCGCCCGCTCCTACGAGCAGTACTTC. Encoded protein: CASSPARSYEQYF.

Only a few counts were recorded for this clone. The gene calls are TRBV6-6 and TRBJ2-1; no clear D. CDR3 size: 13 residues. Between the trimmed V and J ends, which lost 2 bases and 9 bases, there was a span of 11 bases. Germline loops: CDR1 MNHNY, CDR2 SVGAGI (reference sequence). In DNA form, the CDR3 reads TGTGCCAGCAGTTACATCCTCACTGGTGAGCAGTTCTTC. It specifies CASSYILTGEQFF.

The V call is TRBV5-6, the J call TRBJ1-4, with D possibly being TRBD1 (5 bases). V gave up 0 bases and J gave up 7 bases, with 16 bases separating them. CDR3 length: 16 residues. Germline loops: CDR1 SGHDT, CDR2 YYEEEE. CDR3 DNA sequence: TGTGCCAGCAGCTTGGCCGGGGTCGGGGGACGTGAAAAACTGTTTTTT. Protein: CASSLAGVGGREKLFF.

This sequence joins TRBV6-6 and TRBJ1-4; weak D call: TRBD1 (5 bases). The germline gives CDR1 MNHNY, CDR2 SVGAGI (reference sequence). Trimming took off 6 bases at V and 3 bases at J, with 14 bases between the two ends. The CDR3 extends over 15 amino acids. The CDR3 DNA sequence: TGTGCCAGCAGATCCCGACAGAGCGCTAATGAAAAACTGTTTTTT. As protein: CASRSRQSANEKLFF.